The 10 T cell receptor beta chains below all came from one sample that was sequenced in a study of cytomegalovirus exposure and HLA in healthy donors (dated by TCRdb to the late 2010s). The library came from the immunoSEQ multiplex PCR assay. Imported from immuneACCESS, the table was reduced by TCRdb to in-frame sequences with V and J called. These copies leave out some clones; in studies compared against another copy, an unresolved V gene accounts for under half, and the cause of the remainder is not known. For this sample the table gives roughly 230,000 clones, of which about 92% were detected only once. The top ten constitute 2.5% to 3.5% of the sample. Sequencing was done on a sample of PBMCs. These receptors were taken from a woman in her twenties or thirties in good health and CMV-seronegative.

J is TRBJ2-1 and V is TRBV27, with 15 bases that match TRBD2. CDR1 is MNHEY and CDR2 is SMNVEV in the germline V gene (reference sequence). This CDR3 is built from 18 residues. V lost 6 bases to trimming and J lost 0 bases; unmatched junction nucleotides: 6. The CDR3 spells CASSPGLAGGPSYNEQFF. The CDR3, as DNA: TGTGCCAGCAGCCCGGGACTAGCGGGAGGTCCCTCCTACAATGAGCAGTTCTTC.

J is TRBJ2-7 and V is TRBV2; D may be TRBD1 (5 bases). The CDR3 length is 14 residues. V lost 3 bases and J 0 bases, leaving 9 bases between the germline ends. Germline-derived CDR1 and CDR2 are SNHLY and FYNNEI. The CDR3 region has the DNA TGTGCCAGCAGTGAGACAGACCACTCCTACGAGCAGTACTTC. Its protein is CASSETDHSYEQYF.

The chain links TRBV5-1 to TRBJ2-4; D gene uncertain. Trimming removed 0 bases from V and 0 bases from J, with 13 bases in between. The CDR3 length is 17 residues. Per germline, CDR1 SGHRS and CDR2 YFSETQ. CDR3 region: CASSLADLSLAKNIQYF. In nucleotides, the CDR3 is TGCGCCAGCAGCTTGGCCGATCTCTCGCTAGCCAAAAACATTCAGTACTTC.

The chain carries TRBV27 and TRBJ2-1, with D perhaps TRBD2 (6 bases). Trimming pared 0 bases from V and 4 bases from J, leaving 13 bases between. This CDR3 comprises 16 residues. Germline V gene sequence: CDR1 MNHEY, CDR2 SMNVEV (reference sequence). CDR3 sequence: CASSLSPGLIYNEQFF. CDR3 in DNA: TGTGCCAGCAGTTTATCGCCGGGACTGATTTACAATGAGCAGTTCTTC.

This sequence joins TRBV9 and TRBJ1-4, with D uncertain. Trimming took 3 bases from V and 6 from J, leaving 9 bases between them. This CDR3 is 13 amino acids long. The germline gives CDR1 SGDLS, CDR2 YYNGEE. The CDR3 nucleotides are TGTGCCAGCAGCGGACGTCACCATGAAAAACTGTTTTTT. Translated, it gives CASSGRHHEKLFF.

The chain carries TRBV29-1 and TRBJ1-2; D remains ambiguous. The CDR3 has 10 amino acids. The ends were cut back, 1 base at V and 8 bases at J, with 5 bases in the middle. CDR1 and CDR2 (germline): SQVTM, ANQGSEA. CDR3 sequence (DNA): TGCAGCGTTGAAGGGTTCGGCTACACCTTC. Amino acid sequence: CSVEGFGYTF.

This clone came up once. The CDR3 region has the DNA TGTGCCAGCAGCGTAGTCCCCACATCCTACGAGCAGTACTTC. This gives the protein CASSVVPTSYEQYF. This chain joins TRBV9 and TRBJ2-7; no clear D gene. With 0 bases removed from V and 1 base from J, the gap between germline ends came to 8 bases. Germline V CDR1 and CDR2: SGDLS, YYNGEE. The CDR3 is made up of 14 amino acids.

V usage is TRBV4-3 and J usage is TRBJ1-5; the D is unclear. This CDR3 has 16 residues. Germline V gene sequence: CDR1 LGHNA, CDR2 YSLEER. Trimming cost V 1 base and J 9 bases, with 19 bases left between them. The CDR3 sequence: CASSQGPGPSSRPQHF. The CDR3 DNA reads as TGCGCCAGCAGCCAAGGACCCGGCCCGTCGAGTAGGCCCCAGCATTTT.

V usage is TRBV27 and J usage is TRBJ2-2; D is possibly TRBD1 or TRBD2 (5 bases each). This CDR3 is 14 amino acids long. The germline CDR1 and CDR2 sequences are MNHEY and SMNVEV (reference sequence). V was trimmed by 10 bases and J by 1 base, leaving 13 bases between them. The CDR3 region has the DNA TGTGCCACCCCAGGGACGGAGAACACCGGGGAGCTGTTTTTT. Its protein product is CATPGTENTGELFF.

CDR3: CASSEGGTALGNTIYF. The CDR3 nucleotides read TGTGCCAGCAGTGAGGGGGGGACAGCTCTTGGAAACACCATATATTTT. The chain carries TRBV6-4 and TRBJ1-3, with 7 bases matching TRBD1. The ends lost 3 bases at V and 3 bases at J; junction bases unmatched: 8. Germline V gives CDR1 MRHNA, CDR2 SNTAGT. The CDR3 totals 16 residues.